This note documents a single T cell receptor beta chain sequence. The CDR3 covers 16 residues. From germline, CDR1 is MNHEY and CDR2 SMNVEV (reference sequence). V shed 7 bases and J 1 base; nucleotides not matched to a gene: 12. These data originate in a study of cytomegalovirus exposure and HLA in healthy donors. PCR primers comprised 60 Vbeta and 13 Jbeta primers. The data were produced by immunoSEQ multiplex PCR, yet TCRdb's version contains in-frame clones alone and is incomplete. Here the sample table reports around 150,000 clones. The rearrangement uses TRBV27 and TRBJ1-1, with TRBD1 matching 7 bases. This TCR derives from a woman aged 60-70 years in good health and CMV-seronegative. The source material was PBMCs. CDR3 amino acids: CASTPGQSIENTEAFF. The CDR3 region has the DNA TGTGCCAGCACCCCGGGACAGAGCATAGAGAACACTGAAGCTTTCTTT.